Listed below are T cell receptor beta chains from one sample, sequenced in a study of long-term antiretroviral therapy in people with HIV. Generated by immunoSEQ multiplex PCR, the TCRdb table keeps only in-frame clones and is missing some. The repertoire includes some 18,000 clones, around 74% of them detected once, and 15% sits in the top ten. Here the sequenced sample was unsorted PBMCs, taken 2.1 years before starting antiretroviral therapy. These receptor sequences come from a man younger than 40 with HIV. Each CDR3 is given with its conserved first and last residue. The D gene is left open where the match is weak. Rows give clone size only sometimes, using once, few, many, or a class for an expanded clone.

>TRBJ2-5|TRBD2|TRBV10-3|.
CAISSQLANLQETQYF
TGTGCCATCAGTTCCCAACTAGCGAACCTCCAAGAGACCCAGTACTTC
>TRBJ1-6|.|TRBV9|.
CASSVVGPEDSPLHF
TGTGCCAGCAGCGTAGTAGGCCCGGAGGATTCACCCCTCCACTTT
>TRBJ2-1|.|TRBV7-3|.
CASSLVASNEQFF
TGTGCCAGCAGCTTAGTAGCGTCAAATGAGCAGTTCTTC
>TRBJ2-7|.|TRBV10-1|few
CASSESAGGYEQYF
TGCGCCAGCAGTGAGTCGGCTGGGGGCTACGAGCAGTACTTC
>TRBJ2-2|.|TRBV2|.
CASFYGGGTGELFF
TGTGCCAGCTTTTATGGAGGGGGCACCGGGGAGCTGTTTTTT
>TRBJ2-1|TRBD1|TRBV15|.
CATRGGTGHYNEQFF
TGTGCCACCAGGGGAGGGACAGGGCACTACAATGAGCAGTTCTTC
>TRBJ1-3|TRBD1|TRBV28|.
CASRTGDTGNTIYF
TGTGCCAGCAGGACAGGGGATACTGGAAACACCATATATTTT
>TRBJ2-2|TRBD1|TRBV5-8|.
CASSFSTGLVTGELFF
TGTGCCAGCAGCTTCTCGACAGGGTTGGTCACCGGGGAGCTGTTTTTT
>TRBJ2-5|TRBD2|TRBV14|.
CASSQPGLADQETQYF
TGTGCCAGCAGCCAACCTGGACTAGCGGATCAAGAGACCCAGTACTTC
>TRBJ1-2|TRBD1|TRBV12-5|.
CASGLGQGNSNYGYTF
TGTGCTAGTGGTTTGGGACAGGGGAATTCTAACTATGGCTACACCTTC
>TRBJ2-2|TRBD1|TRBV5-4|.
CASSSQITGDGELFF
TGTGCCAGCAGCTCTCAGATTACAGGGGACGGGGAGCTGTTTTTT
>TRBJ1-3|.|TRBV6-5|.
CASSYSTGNTIYF
TGTGCCAGCAGTTACTCGACAGGAAACACCATATATTTT
>TRBJ2-4|TRBD2|TRBV18|.
CASSPTSSSGSSILAKNIQYF
TGTGCCAGCTCACCAACGTCGTCTAGCGGGTCCTCCATACTGGCCAAAAACATTCAGTACTTC
>TRBJ2-7|.|TRBV27|.
CASSLSSGYEQYF
TGTGCCAGCAGTTTATCTTCCGGGTACGAGCAGTACTTC
>TRBJ2-7|TRBD2|TRBV28|.
CASSSRGAVNEQYF
TGTGCCAGCAGTTCGCGGGGGGCGGTCAACGAGCAGTACTTC
>TRBJ1-3|.|TRBV19|hyperexpanded
CASSDPDSGNTIYF
TGTGCCAGTAGCGACCCCGACTCTGGAAACACCATATATTTT
>TRBJ2-7|TRBD2|TRBV25-1|.
CASSEWTSGVSYEQYF
TGTGCCAGCAGTGAATGGACTAGCGGGGTTTCCTACGAGCAGTACTTC
>TRBJ2-4|.|TRBV6-6|.
CASRDGGAKNIQYF
TGTGCCAGCCGAGACGGGGGAGCCAAAAACATTCAGTACTTC
>TRBJ1-1|.|TRBV28|.
CASRYSGGNTEAFF
TGTGCCAGCAGGTATTCTGGGGGAAACACTGAAGCTTTCTTT
>TRBJ1-5|.|TRBV19|.
CASSSTGTSNQPQHF
TGTGCCAGTAGCTCAACAGGGACGAGCAATCAGCCCCAGCATTTT
>TRBJ1-1|.|TRBV25-1|.
CASSEWVGNTEAFF
TGTGCCAGCAGTGAATGGGTAGGGAACACTGAAGCTTTCTTT
>TRBJ2-6|.|TRBV29-1|.
CSALTGGGLTF
TGCAGCGCTTTGACAGGCGGTGGCCTGACTTTC
>TRBJ1-1|.|TRBV2|.
CASRLLTEDTEAFF
TGTGCCAGCAGACTCCTGACAGAGGACACTGAAGCTTTCTTT
>TRBJ1-1|.|TRBV6-1|large
CASSETNLAEAFF
TGTGCCAGCAGTGAAACAAATCTCGCTGAAGCTTTCTTT
>TRBJ2-7|TRBD2|TRBV6-5|.
CASTSEGTTHYEQYF
TGTGCCAGCACCTCCGAAGGGACTACCCACTACGAGCAGTACTTC
>TRBJ2-3|.|TRBV4-1|.
CASSQKELGDTQYF
TGCGCCAGCAGCCAAAAGGAGTTGGGAGATACGCAGTATTTT
>TRBJ1-1|.|TRBV18|once
CASSLSLRMNTEAFF
TGTGCCAGCTCACTAAGTCTACGAATGAACACTGAAGCTTTCTTT
>TRBJ1-1|TRBD1|TRBV4-2|.
CASSLGTGGTNTEAFF
TGTGCCAGCAGCCTCGGGACAGGGGGCACGAACACTGAAGCTTTCTTT
>TRBJ1-4|.|TRBV15|.
CATSRVKANEKLFF
TGTGCCACCAGCAGAGTGAAGGCTAATGAAAAACTGTTTTTT
>TRBJ2-7|.|TRBV21-1|.
CASSKGLHSYEQYF
TGTGCCAGCAGCAAAGGACTACACTCCTACGAGCAGTACTTC
>TRBJ2-2|.|TRBV11-2|.
CASSLAQGRDLFTGELFF
TGTGCCAGCAGCTTAGCCCAGGGACGGGATCTGTTCACCGGGGAGCTGTTTTTT
>TRBJ2-7|.|TRBV5-6|.
CASSLASEQYF
TGTGCCAGCAGCTTGGCTAGCGAGCAGTACTTC
>TRBJ1-5|.|TRBV10-2|.
CASRPDGNQPQHF
TGCGCCAGCAGACCCGACGGGAATCAGCCCCAGCATTTT
>TRBJ2-1|TRBD2|TRBV7-2|.
CASSLGSGGYNEQFF
TGTGCCAGCAGCTTAGGTAGCGGGGGGTACAATGAGCAGTTCTTC
>TRBJ2-5|.|TRBV6-6|large
CASTQGGTQYF
TGTGCCAGCACCCAGGGGGGGACCCAGTACTTC
>TRBJ2-7|.|TRBV27|.
CASKSTHEQYF
TGTGCCAGCAAGAGCACCCACGAGCAGTACTTC
>TRBJ1-2|.|TRBV19|.
CASSIDHGVGGYTF
TGTGCCAGTAGTATAGATCATGGGGTTGGCGGCTACACCTTC
>TRBJ2-7|TRBD1|TRBV28|.
CASSYRDSRQYF
TGTGCCAGCAGTTACCGGGACAGCAGGCAGTACTTC
>TRBJ2-7|.|TRBV5-4|few
CASSLGQSYEQYF
TGTGCCAGCAGCTTGGGACAATCCTACGAGCAGTACTTC
>TRBJ1-4|.|TRBV18|.
CASSRRSATNEKLFF
TGTGCCAGCTCACGAAGGAGTGCAACTAATGAAAAACTGTTTTTT
>TRBJ2-2|.|TRBV9|.
CASSVGADGANTGELFF
TGTGCCAGCAGCGTAGGGGCGGACGGCGCGAACACCGGGGAGCTGTTTTTT
>TRBJ1-2|TRBD1|TRBV18|.
CASSQQGAGDGYTF
TGTGCCAGCTCACAACAGGGGGCTGGGGATGGCTACACCTTC
>TRBJ2-1|TRBD2|TRBV27|.
CASSSRSSGYNEQFF
TGTGCCAGCAGCAGCCGGTCTAGCGGTTACAATGAGCAGTTCTTC
>TRBJ1-5|.|TRBV30|.
CAWSGGVEQPQHF
TGTGCCTGGAGTGGGGGGGTGGAACAGCCCCAGCATTTT
>TRBJ2-1|TRBD2|TRBV4-3|.
CASSQDTRTSGRDEQFF
TGCGCCAGCAGCCAAGATACAAGGACTAGCGGGAGAGATGAGCAGTTCTTC
>TRBJ2-3|TRBD1|TRBV10-1|few
CASSGIRQGNTDTQYF
TGCGCCAGCAGTGGGATTAGACAGGGGAACACAGATACGCAGTATTTT
>TRBJ2-1|TRBD1|TRBV7-9|.
CASSQGTGNEQFF
TGCGCCAGCAGCCAAGGGACAGGGAATGAGCAGTTCTTC
>TRBJ2-6|.|TRBV15|.
CATSRDNSGANVLTF
TGTGCCACCAGCAGAGACAACTCTGGGGCCAACGTCCTGACTTTC
>TRBJ2-1|TRBD2|TRBV30|.
CAWTGSGRVVNEQFF
TGTGCCTGGACCGGGAGCGGGAGGGTGGTCAATGAGCAGTTCTTC
>TRBJ1-5|.|TRBV4-2|.
CASSHPGEPQHF
TGTGCCAGCAGCCATCCCGGGGAGCCCCAGCATTTT
>TRBJ2-1|TRBD2|TRBV2|once
CASSTLLAGASYNEQFF
TGTGCCAGCAGTACCCTGTTAGCGGGGGCGTCCTACAATGAGCAGTTCTTC
>TRBJ2-3|.|TRBV28|.
CATHPASFDTQYF
TGTGCCACCCACCCAGCAAGTTTCGATACGCAGTATTTT
>TRBJ2-7|.|TRBV2|.
CASSELGPPYEQYF
TGTGCCAGCAGTGAACTGGGACCCCCCTACGAGCAGTACTTC
>TRBJ2-7|TRBD2|TRBV6-6|.
CASSKGLAGIEQYF
TGTGCCAGCAGTAAAGGACTAGCGGGCATCGAGCAGTACTTC
>TRBJ1-1|.|TRBV30|.
CAWSSSDLNTEAFF
TGTGCCTGGAGTTCTTCGGACTTGAACACTGAAGCTTTCTTT